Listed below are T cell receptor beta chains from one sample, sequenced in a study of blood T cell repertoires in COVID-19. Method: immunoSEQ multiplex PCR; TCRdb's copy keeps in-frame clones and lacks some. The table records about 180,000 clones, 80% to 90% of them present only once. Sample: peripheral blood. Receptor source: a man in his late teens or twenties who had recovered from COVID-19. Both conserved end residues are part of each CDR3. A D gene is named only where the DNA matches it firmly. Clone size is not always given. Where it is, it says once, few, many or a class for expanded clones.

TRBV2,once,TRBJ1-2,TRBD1,CASRGQGFFYTF,TGTGCCAGCAGGGGACAGGGGTTTTTTTACACCTTC
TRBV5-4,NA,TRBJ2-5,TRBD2,CASSLAASGGQETQYF,TGTGCCAGCAGCTTGGCGGCTAGCGGGGGACAAGAGACCCAGTACTTC
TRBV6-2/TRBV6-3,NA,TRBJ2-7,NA,CASSYYRSLSYEQYF,TGTGCCAGCAGTTACTATCGGAGCCTCTCCTACGAGCAGTACTTC
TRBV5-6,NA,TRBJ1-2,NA,CASSRYSGYYGYTF,TGTGCCAGCAGCCGCTATAGCGGCTACTATGGCTACACCTTC
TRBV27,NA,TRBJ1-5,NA,CASSLSTSEQPQHF,TGTGCCAGCAGTTTATCGACGTCGGAGCAGCCCCAGCATTTT
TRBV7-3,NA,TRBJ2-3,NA,CASSPGTDTQYF,TGTGCCAGCAGCCCCGGCACAGATACGCAGTATTTT
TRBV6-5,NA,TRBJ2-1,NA,CASSYSYAEARSEQFF,TGTGCCAGCAGTTACTCGTATGCGGAGGCTAGGAGTGAGCAGTTCTTC
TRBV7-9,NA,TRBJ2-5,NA,CASSSFLPGGQETQYF,TGTGCCAGCAGCTCGTTCTTGCCCGGGGGCCAAGAGACCCAGTACTTC
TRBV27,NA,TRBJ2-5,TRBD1,CASSFQTGTIETQYF,TGTGCCAGCAGTTTCCAGACAGGGACGATTGAGACCCAGTACTTC
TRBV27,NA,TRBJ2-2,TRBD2,CASSPLAGGLAGELFF,TGTGCCAGCAGTCCCCTAGCGGGAGGTTTGGCCGGGGAGCTGTTTTTT
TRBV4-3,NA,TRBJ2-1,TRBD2,CASSQAYSGSQFEQFF,TGCGCCAGCAGCCAAGCTTATAGCGGGAGCCAGTTTGAGCAGTTCTTC
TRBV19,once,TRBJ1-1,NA,CASSPHSTAGTEAFF,TGTGCCAGTAGCCCCCATTCGACAGCCGGGACTGAAGCTTTCTTT
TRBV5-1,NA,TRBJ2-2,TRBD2,CASSLASGSPGELFF,TGCGCCAGCAGCTTGGCCAGCGGGAGCCCCGGGGAGCTGTTTTTT
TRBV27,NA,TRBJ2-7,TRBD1,CASRSTGAYEQYF,TGTGCCAGCAGGTCGACAGGGGCCTACGAGCAGTACTTC
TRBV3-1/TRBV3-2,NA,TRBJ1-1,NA,CASSYGQYTEAFF,TGTGCCAGCAGCTACGGACAGTACACTGAAGCTTTCTTT
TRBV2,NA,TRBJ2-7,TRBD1,CASSWDREIVEQYF,TGTGCCAGCAGTTGGGACAGGGAGATTGTCGAGCAGTACTTC
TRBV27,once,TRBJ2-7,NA,CASSLSGQGGSYEQYF,TGTGCCAGCAGTTTATCGGGGCAGGGTGGATCCTACGAGCAGTACTTC
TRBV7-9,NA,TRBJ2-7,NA,CASSLERYEQYF,TGTGCCAGCAGCTTAGAGCGCTACGAGCAGTACTTC
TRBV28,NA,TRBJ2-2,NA,CASSPGVSNTGELFF,TGTGCCAGCAGCCCCGGAGTTTCCAACACCGGGGAGCTGTTTTTT
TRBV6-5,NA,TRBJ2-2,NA,CASSYSSGHLTGELFF,TGTGCCAGCAGTTACTCGTCGGGTCATCTCACCGGGGAGCTGTTTTTT
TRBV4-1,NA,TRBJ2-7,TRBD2,CASSQASGIAYEQYF,TGCGCCAGCAGCCAGGCTAGCGGGATAGCCTACGAGCAGTACTTC
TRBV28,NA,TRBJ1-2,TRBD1,CASSILVGQGISYGYTF,TGTGCCAGCAGTATTCTCGTCGGACAGGGAATTTCTTATGGCTACACCTTC
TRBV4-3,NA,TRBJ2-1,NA,CASSQGGMSYNEQFF,TGCGCCAGCAGCCAGGGCGGGATGTCCTACAATGAGCAGTTCTTC
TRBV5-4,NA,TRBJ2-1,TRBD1,CASSFGDREVNNEQFF,TGTGCCAGCAGCTTCGGGGACAGGGAGGTCAACAATGAGCAGTTCTTC
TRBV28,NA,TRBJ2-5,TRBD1,CASSRRGTGNQETQYF,TGTGCCAGCAGTCGGAGAGGGACAGGGAACCAAGAGACCCAGTACTTC
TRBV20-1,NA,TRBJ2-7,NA,CSATDTYEQYF,TGCAGTGCTACAGACACCTACGAGCAGTACTTC
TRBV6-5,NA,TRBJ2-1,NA,CASSYSLGSSYNEQFF,TGTGCCAGCAGTTACTCGCTGGGGAGCTCCTACAATGAGCAGTTCTTC
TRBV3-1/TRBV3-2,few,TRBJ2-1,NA,CASSRERGSGPRTDNEQFF,TGTGCCAGCAGCCGGGAGCGTGGAAGCGGGCCCCGAACAGACAATGAGCAGTTCTTC
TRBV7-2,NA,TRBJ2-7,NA,CASSQGFEQYF,TGTGCCAGCAGCCAGGGGTTCGAGCAGTACTTC
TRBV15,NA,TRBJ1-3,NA,CATSLGGGSVGNTIYF,TGTGCCACCAGCCTGGGGGGGGGTTCGGTTGGAAACACCATATATTTT
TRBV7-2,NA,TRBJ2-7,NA,CASSLAGSLSYEQYF,TGTGCCAGCAGCTTAGCGGGCAGCCTTTCCTACGAGCAGTACTTC
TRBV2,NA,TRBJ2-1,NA,CASNADRSSYNEQFF,TGTGCCAGCAATGCTGACAGGAGCTCCTACAATGAGCAGTTCTTC
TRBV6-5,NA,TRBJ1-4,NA,CASTDGRKLFF,TGTGCCAGCACCGACGGGAGAAAACTGTTTTTT
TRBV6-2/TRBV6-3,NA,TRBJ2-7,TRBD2,CASSPPSGTSGNYEQYF,TGTGCCAGCAGCCCCCCGTCCGGGACTAGCGGCAACTACGAGCAGTACTTC
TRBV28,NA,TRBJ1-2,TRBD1,CASSFWGQARGYTF,TGTGCCAGCAGTTTTTGGGGACAGGCTCGGGGCTACACCTTC
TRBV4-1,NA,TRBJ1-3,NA,CASSQSRDAGNTIYF,TGCGCCAGCAGCCAATCGCGGGACGCAGGAAACACCATATATTTT
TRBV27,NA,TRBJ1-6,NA,CASSRREDSPLHF,TGTGCCAGCAGCCGGAGGGAGGATTCACCCCTCCACTTT
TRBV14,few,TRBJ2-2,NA,CASRSSSTGELFF,TGTGCCAGCAGATCCAGTTCCACCGGGGAGCTGTTTTTT
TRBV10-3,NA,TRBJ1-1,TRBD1,CAIKDREKPEAFF,TGTGCCATCAAGGACAGGGAGAAGCCTGAAGCTTTCTTT
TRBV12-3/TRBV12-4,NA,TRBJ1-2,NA,CASSLSEGYTF,TGTGCCAGCAGTTTGTCGGAGGGCTACACCTTC
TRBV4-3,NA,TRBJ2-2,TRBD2,CASSHYPASGSPEFAGELFF,TGCGCCAGCAGCCATTATCCGGCTAGCGGGAGCCCAGAATTCGCCGGGGAGCTGTTTTTT
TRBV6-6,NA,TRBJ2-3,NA,CASRPWAEGTDTQYF,TGTGCCAGCAGACCTTGGGCGGAGGGGACAGATACGCAGTATTTT
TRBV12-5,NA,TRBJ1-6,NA,CASGLVHGASPLHF,TGTGCTAGTGGTTTGGTACATGGGGCATCACCCCTCCACTTT
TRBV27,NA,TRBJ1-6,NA,CASRAGGKNSPLHF,TGTGCCAGCCGCGCGGGGGGGAAGAATTCACCCCTCCACTTT
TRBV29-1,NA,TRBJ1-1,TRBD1,CSVGQTGKTLTEAFF,TGCAGCGTTGGGCAGACAGGGAAGACCCTTACTGAAGCTTTCTTT
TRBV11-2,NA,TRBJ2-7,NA,CASSLLAYEQYF,TGTGCCAGCAGCTTACTAGCCTACGAGCAGTACTTC
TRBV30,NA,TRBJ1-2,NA,CAWSVTGNGYTF,TGTGCCTGGAGTGTAACAGGGAATGGCTACACCTTC
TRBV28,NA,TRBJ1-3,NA,CASSADINSGNTIYF,TGTGCCAGCAGCGCGGACATTAACTCTGGAAACACCATATATTTT
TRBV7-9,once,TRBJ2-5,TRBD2,CASSLWASGANQETQYF,TGTGCCAGCAGCTTATGGGCTAGCGGGGCAAATCAAGAGACCCAGTACTTC
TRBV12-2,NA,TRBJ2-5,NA,CASRLSVTQYF,TGTGCAAGTCGCTTATCAGTGACCCAGTACTTC
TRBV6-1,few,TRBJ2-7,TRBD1,CASSEEGRGPYEQYF,TGTGCCAGCAGTGAAGAGGGCAGGGGGCCCTACGAGCAGTACTTC
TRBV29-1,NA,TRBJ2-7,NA,CSVAGISYEQYF,TGCAGCGTTGCCGGGATATCGTACGAGCAGTACTTC
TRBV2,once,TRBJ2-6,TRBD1,CASSGTGGLSGANVLTF,TGTGCCAGCAGTGGGACAGGAGGACTCTCTGGGGCCAACGTCCTGACTTTC
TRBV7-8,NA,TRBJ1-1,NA,CACRQIQGFGEAFF,TGTGCCTGCAGACAAATCCAGGGATTTGGTGAAGCTTTCTTT
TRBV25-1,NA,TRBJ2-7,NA,CASSPGYEQYF,TGTGCCAGCAGCCCCGGCTACGAGCAGTACTTC
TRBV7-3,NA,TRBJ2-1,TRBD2,CASSPQRESYNEQFF,TGTGCCAGCAGCCCCCAGCGGGAGAGCTACAATGAGCAGTTCTTC
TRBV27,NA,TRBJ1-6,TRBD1,CASSWGQGFNSPLHF,TGTGCCAGCAGCTGGGGACAGGGCTTTAATTCACCCCTCCACTTT
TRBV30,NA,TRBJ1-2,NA,CAWSGVGFGGYTF,TGTGCCTGGAGTGGTGTGGGCTTTGGCGGCTACACCTTC
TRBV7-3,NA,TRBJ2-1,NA,CASRTTLDNEQFF,TGTGCCAGCAGGACGACGCTAGACAATGAGCAGTTCTTC
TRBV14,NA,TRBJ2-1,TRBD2,CASSPGAGTSVDNEQFF,TGTGCCAGCAGCCCAGGTGCTGGGACTAGCGTTGACAATGAGCAGTTCTTC